Here is one TCR beta chain with its context. Source study methods: Amplifying reference gene primers gave estimates of nucleated cell counts. Sequenced by immunoSEQ multiplex PCR; TCRdb stores in-frame clones only, minus some. Clonal size and the V and J genes are those of that table, whereas D and trimming came from the DNA. The table has some 350,000 clones, more than 70% seen once; the top ten hold about 7%. This entry comes from a study of blood T cell repertoires in COVID-19. Looking at the study overall: Acute and convalescent COVID-19 specimens originated in the United States, Italy and Spain. T cells, B-cell-depleted T cells, or PBMCs supplied cDNA or gDNA.

The CDR3 spans 17 residues. CDR1 MNHNS and CDR2 SASEGT come from the germline V gene. Trimming pared 4 bases from V and 3 bases from J, leaving 19 bases between. The Seattle patients joined while their infection was active and were tracked longitudinally afterward. The specimen was peripheral blood. The clonotype comes from a woman between 65 and 79 years old with COVID-19, enrolled during active disease. The chain joins TRBV6-1 to TRBJ1-3; tentative D call: TRBD1 (6 bases). The CDR3 DNA is TGTGCCAGCAGTGTGGTCTACAGGGCGCAGGTTGGAAACACCATATATTTT. Translated, it gives CASSVVYRAQVGNTIYF.